This entry concerns a single TCR beta chain. The CDR3 sequence is 15 residues long. V lost 6 bases to trimming and J lost 1 base, with 12 bases between them. Germline CDR1 and CDR2: ENHRY and SYGVKD. The record originates from a study of OX40 agonist ivuxolimab in advanced cancers. Assay: immunoSEQ multiplex PCR; the TCRdb copy retains only in-frame clones and omits some. The sample contains tens of thousands of clones, 88% of which appear only once. The J gene is TRBJ2-2, the V gene TRBV10-3; tentative D call: TRBD2 (5 bases). The source material was CD4+ or CD8+ T cells sorted from blood, sampled in a trial of the OX40 agonist ivuxolimab. This sequence was found in an adult with an advanced solid tumor such as melanoma, head and neck, liver or kidney cancer. The CDR3 spells CAIRGGPVNTGELFF. The CDR3 DNA reads TGTGCCATCAGGGGCGGGCCCGTGAACACCGGGGAGCTGTTTTTT.